A selection of T cell receptor beta chains follows, all from one sample in a study of T-cell reconstitution after alpha-beta-depleted transplantation in children. From the PCR reads, TCRdb called clonotypes with MiXCR, one entry per CDR3 protein. Of 750,000 to 950,000 distinct CDR3 sequences in the sample, roughly 15% were seen once. The sequenced sample was PBMCs, mostly from graft donor cells, obtained 360 days after TCRalphabeta/CD19-depleted stem cell transplant. Receptors originate from a male patient aged 10 to 17 who had a stem cell transplant for acute lymphoblastic leukemia, so the T cells may come from the graft donor. Each CDR3 is given with its conserved first and last residue. The order of the fields is J gene, clone size, V gene, D gene, CDR3 DNA, CDR3 protein. A D gene is named only where the DNA matches it firmly. Some rows have no size entry. The others give once, few or many, or a class for an expanded clone.

j_gene: TRBJ1-5; abundance: few; v_gene: TRBV20-1; d_gene: -; CDR3nt: TGCAATACGACAGCGGAATGTAATCAGCCCCAGCATTTT; CDR3aa: CNTTAECNQPQHF
j_gene: TRBJ2-5; abundance: -; v_gene: TRBV7-9; d_gene: -; CDR3nt: TGTGCCAGCAGCTCGAGCTACAGGGAGGGAGAGACCCAGTACTTC; CDR3aa: CASSSSYREGETQYF
j_gene: TRBJ2-6; abundance: -; v_gene: TRBV10-2; d_gene: TRBD1; CDR3nt: TGCGCCAGCAGTTCCACTCAGGGGGCGCAAGAGCCGATCGGGGCCAACGTCCTGACTTTC; CDR3aa: CASSSTQGAQEPIGANVLTF
j_gene: TRBJ2-3; abundance: -; v_gene: TRBV24-1; d_gene: -; CDR3nt: TGTGGGGCCAGTGATTTGAAGCGGAGCACAGATACGCAGTATTTT; CDR3aa: CGASDLKRSTDTQYF
j_gene: TRBJ2-1; abundance: few; v_gene: TRBV21-1; d_gene: -; CDR3nt: TGTGCCAGCGGCCGGGAAGCGGGATGCGAGCAGTTCTTC; CDR3aa: CASGREAGCEQFF
j_gene: TRBJ2-2; abundance: -; v_gene: TRBV20-1; d_gene: TRBD2; CDR3nt: TGCAGTGCTAGTTATCTAGCGGGATCGGGCACCGGGGAGCTGTTTTTT; CDR3aa: CSASYLAGSGTGELFF
j_gene: TRBJ2-2; abundance: few; v_gene: TRBV12-3/TRBV12-4; d_gene: TRBD1; CDR3nt: TGTGCCAGCAGTTTAGCCTTCAAACAGGGGAGCGGGGAGCTGTTTTTT; CDR3aa: CASSLAFKQGSGELFF
j_gene: TRBJ1-4; abundance: -; v_gene: TRBV4-1; d_gene: -; CDR3nt: TGCGCCAGCAGCCAAGATTGGTGGACAACTAATGAAAAACTGTTTTTT; CDR3aa: CASSQDWWTTNEKLFF
j_gene: TRBJ2-1; abundance: -; v_gene: TRBV27; d_gene: -; CDR3nt: TGTGCCGCAATGGAGCGGGCTTCCTACAATGAGCAGTTCTTC; CDR3aa: CAAMERASYNEQFF
j_gene: TRBJ2-3; abundance: many; v_gene: TRBV4-1; d_gene: -; CDR3nt: TGCGCCAGCAGCCAAGACCCCAATACTTTAATTAGCACAGATACGCAGTATTTT; CDR3aa: CASSQDPNTLISTDTQYF
j_gene: TRBJ1-2; abundance: many; v_gene: TRBV12-3/TRBV12-4; d_gene: -; CDR3nt: TGTGCCAGCAGTGCAAGCCTTACAAGTAACTATGGCTACACCTTC; CDR3aa: CASSASLTSNYGYTF
j_gene: TRBJ2-5; abundance: -; v_gene: TRBV9; d_gene: TRBD2; CDR3nt: TGTGCCAGCAGCGCCCTCTTGGCGGGAGAGGGAGAGACCCAGTACTTC; CDR3aa: CASSALLAGEGETQYF
j_gene: TRBJ2-7; abundance: -; v_gene: TRBV19; d_gene: -; CDR3nt: TGTGCCAGTAGTGCGGACTCCTCCGGCTACGAGCAGTACTTC; CDR3aa: CASSADSSGYEQYF
j_gene: TRBJ2-1; abundance: -; v_gene: TRBV20-1; d_gene: -; CDR3nt: TGCAGTGCTAGAGATTATCATCCGGAGCACCCCTACAATGAGCAGTTCTTC; CDR3aa: CSARDYHPEHPYNEQFF